The 31 T cell receptor beta chains presented below share a single source sample, sequenced in a study of prognosis after radiotherapy for stage I lung cancer (dated by TCRdb to the early 2020s). TCRdb lists the instrument as Illumina HiSeq 3000. Two rounds of multiplex PCR on genomic DNA were used to amplify the TCR beta CDR3 region. The first PCR round used primers specific to each TRBV and TRBJ gene, and the primer sequences were filed in Chinese patent CN105087789A. TCRdb redid the processing of the public reads, applying fastp at Q25 and MiXCR, and retained in-frame beta chains. Entries are consolidated by CDR3 protein sequence, retaining the most common genes and DNA. Here the sample has about 14,000 distinct CDR3 sequences; 25% to 30% occur a single time. Around 15% of the sample comes from the top ten. The specimen was PBMCs, collected before or after stereotactic body radiation therapy (not recorded which). All receptors derive from a donor aged 50 or older with non-small cell lung cancer.

This clonotype came up many times. J is TRBJ2-7 and V is TRBV7-9, with D maybe TRBD1 (6 bases). CDR3 length: 14 amino acids. The germline V gene has CDR1 SEHNR and CDR2 FQNEAQ (reference sequence). V lost 3 bases, J lost 5 bases, and 14 bases lay in between. The CDR3 is CASSLDSSFDEQYF. CDR3 coding DNA: TGTGCCAGCAGCTTGGACAGTTCATTCGACGAGCAGTACTTC.

Concerning this clonotype itself: A junction end diverges from the germline sequence, so it may reflect a read error. The CDR3 here is CVTSYRPGELFF. CDR3 in DNA: TGTGTCACCAGTTACCGCCCCGGGGAGCTGTTTTTT. The chain couples TRBV24-1 to TRBJ2-2; no firm D call. Germline CDR1 reads KGHDR; CDR2 reads SFDVKD. The CDR3 runs 12 residues.

This clonotype was counted ten times or more. The chain couples TRBV5-1 to TRBJ2-3; D might be TRBD2 (6 bases). Germline V gives CDR1 SGHRS, CDR2 YFSETQ. V was shortened by 4 bases and J by 0 bases, with 9 bases between the two germline ends. CDR3 length equals 14 residues. The CDR3 DNA is TGCGCCAGCAGCCAGCGGGTTAGCACAGATACGCAGTATTTT. This sequence encodes CASSQRVSTDTQYF.

This clonotype was seen many times. The chain has TRBV20-1 and TRBJ2-2; 12 nucleotides match TRBD2. The V gene end was trimmed by 0 bases and the J gene end by 10 bases; junction bases not matched to a gene: 12. Germline values: CDR1 DFQATT, CDR2 SNEGSKA (reference sequence). The CDR3 is made up of 17 amino acids. The CDR3 nucleotides read TGCAGTGCTAGAGATGAATGGGGCCTAGCGGGAGGGCCGGAGCTGTTTTTT. Its translation: CSARDEWGLAGGPELFF.

This clonotype showed up many times. The V gene is TRBV7-2, the J gene TRBJ2-7; possible D gene TRBD2, 7 bases. This CDR3 has 14 amino acids. Germline-derived CDR1 and CDR2 are SGHTA and FQGNSA. V was clipped by 4 bases and J by 4 bases, with 14 bases between them. The CDR3 sequence: CASSSGGVVYEQYF. CDR3 DNA sequence: TGTGCCAGCAGCTCGGGGGGCGTGGTGTACGAGCAGTACTTC.

Comments on this clonotype: Given a far larger clone just one base away, this is likely a sequencing read error. This chain joins TRBV11-2 and TRBJ2-5; the D is unclear. Judging by the DNA end, TRBJ2-1 fits better; the J call may be wrong. Germline V gene data show CDR1 as SGHAT and CDR2 as FQNNGV. CDR3 length: 15 residues. The CDR3 DNA reads as TGTGCCAGCAGCTTAGATCCAAACCCTTACAATGAGCAGTTCTTC. It yields the protein CASSLDPNPYNEQFF.

For this clonotype: Germline and junction disagree at one end, which may indicate a read error. The chain is built from TRBV28 and TRBJ1-6, with TRBD1 as a possible D gene (5 bases). Germline CDR1 is MDHEN and CDR2 is SYDVKM. The CDR3 is 16 residues long. CDR3 nucleotide sequence: TGTGTCAGCATCCTTTTAGGAGCTCAGGGTAGTTCACCCCTCCACTTT. This translates into CVSILLGAQGSSPLHF.

By sample fraction, this clonotype is medium-sized. The V and J genes are TRBV7-6 and TRBJ2-7; a weak D match, TRBD1 (6 bases). Trimming pared 5 bases from V and 4 bases from J, leaving 9 bases between. The CDR3 extends over 12 amino acids. Per germline, CDR1 SGHVS and CDR2 FNYEAQ. The DNA of the CDR3 is TGTGCCAGCAGCGCACAGGGTTACGAGCAGTACTTC. Amino acids: CASSAQGYEQYF.

By share, this clonotype ranks as medium-sized (0.01 to 0.1%). The chain employs TRBV6-5 and TRBJ2-1, with a weak D call TRBD2 (6 bases). The CDR3 covers 12 residues. V was shortened by 2 bases and J by 9 bases, with 8 bases between the two germline ends. Germline assignment: CDR1 MNHEY and CDR2 SVGAGI. The CDR3 DNA sequence: TGTGCCAGCAGTTACATGGGGGGTGAGCAGTTCTTC. This sequence encodes CASSYMGGEQFF.

Comments on this clonotype: One base separates it from a far larger clone, so it is likely a read error. The chain couples TRBV6-1 to TRBJ2-1, with a possible D match to TRBD2 (5 bases). Trimming took off 5 bases at V and 10 bases at J, with 15 bases between the two ends. The CDR3 consists of 13 residues. Germline V gives CDR1 MNHNS, CDR2 SASEGT. CDR3 coding DNA: TGTGCCAGCAGTACCGGGAACTCCTACGAGCAGTTCTTC. It codes for CASSTGNSYEQFF.

For this clonotype: This likely traces to a read error, being one base from a far larger clone. This sequence joins TRBV6-4 and TRBJ1-1; the D gene is possibly TRBD1 (6 bases). CDR1 and CDR2 from the germline V gene are MRHNA and SNTAGT. The CDR3 is made up of 13 amino acids. For the CDR3, the DNA is TGTGCCAGCAGTCTCACAGGGAACACTGTAGCTTTCTTT. Translating it yields CASSLTGNTVAFF.

This clonotype was counted at least ten times. V gene TRBV29-1 combines with J gene TRBJ1-1; TRBD1 matches at 8 bases. With V trimmed by 1 base and J by 3 bases, 4 bases remained unmatched. The CDR3 covers 14 residues. Germline CDR1 reads SQVTM; CDR2 reads ANQGSEA. The CDR3 sequence is CSVEGDRGDTEAFF. The CDR3 DNA follows: TGCAGCGTTGAAGGTGACAGGGGTGACACTGAAGCTTTCTTT.

Comment on this clonotype: A much larger clone lies a single base off, so this may be a read error. The V call is TRBV6-1, the J call TRBJ2-5, with a weak D call TRBD2 (5 bases). Germline V gene lookup returns CDR1 MNHNS and CDR2 SASEGT. Trimming removed 6 bases at V and 7 bases at J, with 9 bases between. The CDR3 loop spans 11 amino acids. The CDR3 sequence: CASRREGTQYF. In DNA form, the CDR3 reads TGTGCCAGCAGACGGGAAGGGACCCAGTACTTC.

A remark on this clonotype: A read error likely explains this, since a far larger clone differs by one base. The chain joins TRBV6-2 or TRBV6-3 to TRBJ2-4; no clear D. CDR1 is MNHEY and CDR2 is SVGEGT in the germline V gene. V shed 6 bases and J shed 14 bases, with 23 bases lying between them. The CDR3 totals 14 residues. In DNA form, the CDR3 reads TGTGCCAGCAGCCCGGGCGTGAACCAAGAGACCAAGTACTTC. It encodes CASSPGVNQETKYF.

The chain links TRBV27 to TRBJ1-1, with D possibly matching TRBD1 (6 bases). The germline gives CDR1 MNHEY, CDR2 SMNVEV (reference sequence). Trimming took off 5 bases at V and 8 bases at J, with 15 bases between the two ends. CDR3 length equals 13 residues. CDR3 residues: CASSLRGRREAFF. Here the CDR3 DNA reads TGTGCCAGCAGTCTCAGGGGAAGACGCGAAGCTTTCTTT.

Notes on this clonotype: With a far larger clone one base away, a read error is the likely cause. V and J are TRBV7-2 and TRBJ2-1, with D maybe TRBD2 (5 bases). V was pared by 4 bases and J by 0 bases, with 10 bases between. The CDR3 runs 15 residues. Germline loops: CDR1 SGHTA, CDR2 FQGNSA. The CDR3 DNA follows: TGTGCCAGCAGCTCGGACGGAGGCTCCTACAATGAGCAGTTCTTC. Translated, it gives CASSSDGGSYNEQFF.

Worth noting for this clonotype: This likely stems from a read error, as it lies one base from a far larger clone. The missing conserved phenylalanine or tryptophan at the end of this CDR3 makes a read error likely. The gene calls are TRBV28 and TRBJ2-5; 7 positions match TRBD2. The J call may be in error: the DNA end matches TRBJ2-7 better. Germline CDR1 MDHEN, CDR2 SYDVKM. The CDR3 extends over 14 amino acids. CDR3 DNA sequence: TGTGCCAGCAGTTCTTATCTAGCGGCCTACGAGCAGTACTAC. This gives the protein CASSSYLAAYEQYY.

Comments on this clonotype: A read error likely explains this, since a far larger clone differs by one base. This sequence joins TRBV6-1 and TRBJ2-3; either TRBD1 or TRBD2 may supply D (5 bases each). Trimming took off 7 bases at V and 1 base at J, with 27 bases between the two ends. This CDR3 contains 19 residues. Germline CDR1 MNHNS, CDR2 SASEGT. CDR3 loop: CASISNHPDPGLRTDTQYF. The DNA of the CDR3 is TGTGCCAGCATTTCTAATCACCCGGACCCGGGGCTCCGCACAGATACGCAGTATTTT.

This clonotype was seen just once. The rearrangement uses TRBV6-1 and TRBJ2-5, with D unresolved. V was shortened by 5 bases and J by 0 bases, with 10 bases between the two germline ends. The CDR3 contains 14 residues. Germline V gene lookup returns CDR1 MNHNS and CDR2 SASEGT. The CDR3 coding sequence is TGTGCCAGCAGTCCGGGCGTGTACCAAGAGACCCAGTACTTC. Translating gives CASSPGVYQETQYF.

This clonotype counts as medium-sized. This chain uses TRBV6-1 with TRBJ2-5; 7 bases are a match to TRBD1. The germline V gene has CDR1 MNHNS and CDR2 SASEGT. The CDR3 sequence is 16 residues long. With V trimmed by 5 bases and J by 7 bases, 16 bases remained unmatched. The CDR3 DNA reads as TGTGCCAGCAGTCGGGACAGCCAGCCCCTCTCCGGGACCCAGTACTTC. Translating it yields CASSRDSQPLSGTQYF.

A single count supports this clonotype. The genes are TRBV4-1 and TRBJ2-4; 12 bases fit TRBD2. CDR3 length equals 15 residues. Germline V lookup: CDR1 MGHRA, CDR2 YSYEKL. With 1 base clipped from V and 8 bases from J, the junction kept 3 bases outside the gene matches. The CDR3 region is CASSQALAGGDIQYF. CDR3 coding DNA: TGCGCCAGCAGCCAAGCCCTAGCGGGGGGGGACATTCAGTACTTC.

To note about this clonotype: A far larger clone is off by one base, so a read error is likely. The chain has TRBV11-1 and TRBJ2-1, with 8 bases matching TRBD2. Trimming at V came to 2 bases and at J to 10 bases, leaving 10 bases not matched to a gene. CDR3 size: 15 residues. Germline V CDR1 and CDR2: SGHAT, FQDESV (reference sequence). CDR3 protein: CASSLRRGDHYEQFF. CDR3 sequence (DNA): TGTGCCAGCAGCTTACGGCGGGGGGACCACTACGAGCAGTTCTTC.

This clonotype is labeled as medium-sized. This sequence joins TRBV5-1 and TRBJ2-2, with D possibly matching TRBD2 (5 bases). Trimming took 0 bases from V and 1 from J, leaving 7 bases between them. The CDR3 has 15 amino acids. Germline V gene sequence: CDR1 SGHRS, CDR2 YFSETQ. This CDR3 reads CASSLDRGNTGELFF. The CDR3 region has the DNA TGCGCCAGCAGCTTGGATCGGGGGAACACCGGGGAGCTGTTTTTT.

At least ten counts were recorded for this clonotype. A read error is possible here, since a much larger clone lies one base away. J is TRBJ1-1 and V is TRBV7-9, with TRBD1 identical over 11 bases. The junction had 4 bases not matched to a gene; V was cut back by 5 bases and J by 5 bases. The length of the CDR3 is 14 residues. Germline CDR1 and CDR2: SEHNR and FQNEAQ (reference sequence). CDR3 sequence reads: CASSPGQGGTEAFF. CDR3 coding DNA: TGTGCCAGCAGCCCGGGACAGGGGGGTACTGAAGCTTTCTTT. Variable domain in full (rest from reference TRBV7-9 and TRBJ1-1): DTGVSQNPRHKITKRGQNVTFRCDPISEHNRLYWYRQTLGQGPEFLTYFQNEAQLEKSRLLSDRFSAERPKGSFSTLEIQRTEQGDSAMYLCASSPGQGGTEAFFGQGTRLTVV.

There are many counts of this clonotype. The chain joins TRBV9 to TRBJ2-7; D is undetermined. The germline V gene encodes CDR1 SGDLS and CDR2 YYNGEE. The CDR3 contains 14 residues. Trimming cost V 1 base and J 3 bases, with 11 bases left between them. CDR3: CASSVYVGNYEQYF. The CDR3 DNA follows: TGTGCCAGCAGCGTATATGTCGGAAACTACGAGCAGTACTTC.

This clonotype was recorded at least ten times. The chain uses TRBV12-3 or TRBV12-4 and TRBJ1-3, with 9 bases identical to TRBD1. V gave up 6 bases and J gave up 3 bases; unmatched junction bases: 6. This CDR3 spans 15 amino acids. DNA of the CDR3: TGTGCCAGCAGACTACAGGGGGCGGTTGGAAACACCATATATTTT. This codes for CASRLQGAVGNTIYF.

Many counts were recorded for this clonotype. The V call is TRBV29-1, the J call TRBJ1-1; D remains unclear. Deletions cut 4 bases from V and 6 bases from J, with 15 bases between. The CDR3 is made up of 13 amino acids. From germline, CDR1 is SQVTM and CDR2 ANQGSEA. CDR3 bases: TGCAGCGTTGCTCTGGGGAGGTTCTCTGAAGCTTTCTTT. It yields the protein CSVALGRFSEAFF.

This clonotype was counted many times. The chain carries TRBV7-2 and TRBJ1-1; TRBD1 is a possible D gene (5 bases). The V gene lost 0 bases and the J gene lost 5 bases, with 10 bases spanning the gap. CDR3 length: 14 amino acids. From germline, CDR1 is SGHTA and CDR2 FQGNSA. CDR3 loop: CASSLAGGETEAFF. The CDR3, as DNA: TGTGCCAGCAGCTTAGCGGGGGGTGAGACTGAAGCTTTCTTT.

This clonotype was counted ten times or more. The chain uses TRBV14 and TRBJ2-1, with 8 bases lining up with TRBD1. V trimming: 0 bases; J trimming: 10 bases; junction bases outside the gene matches: 14. Germline lookup yields CDR1 SGHDN and CDR2 FVKESK. The CDR3 runs 17 residues. The CDR3 loop is CASSQEGHGQGGNEQFF. The CDR3 nucleotides are TGTGCCAGCAGCCAAGAGGGTCACGGACAGGGAGGCAACGAGCAGTTCTTC.

Ten or more counts support this clonotype. The V call is TRBV7-9, the J call TRBJ1-2; D not resolved. The CDR3 sequence is 13 residues long. With 5 bases removed from V and 1 base from J, the gap between germline ends came to 8 bases. The germline V gene has CDR1 SEHNR and CDR2 FQNEAQ (reference sequence). CDR3 sequence (DNA): TGTGCCAGCAGCCACACAAATAACTATGGCTACACCTTC. Residues: CASSHTNNYGYTF.

This clonotype rates as medium-sized (0.01 to 0.1%). The chain combines TRBV19 with TRBJ2-2, with 7 bases matching TRBD1. V dropped 6 bases and J dropped 3; count of bases not matched to a gene: 7. The CDR3 sequence is 15 residues long. Germline CDR1 reads LNHDA; CDR2 reads SQIVND (reference sequence). The CDR3: CASRVGQQDTGELFF. In nucleotides, the CDR3 is TGTGCCAGTAGGGTGGGACAGCAGGACACCGGGGAGCTGTTTTTT.